These 6 T cell receptor beta chains came from one sample sequenced in a study of T cell responses to AZD1222 COVID-19 vaccine. Using immunoSEQ multiplex PCR, the repertoire was profiled, and TCRdb retains in-frame clones only, with some absent. The sample lists over 100,000 clones, around 87% occurring once. This material consisted of peripheral blood, taken 28 days after the second AZD1222 dose. The receptor source for this set is an adult who received the AZD1222 COVID-19 vaccine.

The table lists this clone with a count of one. The chain uses TRBV18 and TRBJ1-2; 9 bases match TRBD1. V lost 3 bases to trimming and J lost 6 bases; unmatched junction nucleotides: 8. This CDR3 is built from 15 residues. Germline loops: CDR1 KGHSH, CDR2 LQKENI. CDR3 sequence reads: CASSPGTGKENGYTF. CDR3 coding DNA: TGTGCCAGCTCACCGGGGACAGGGAAAGAGAATGGCTACACCTTC.

This clone was seen more than once but under ten times. The DNA of the CDR3 is TGCGCCAGCAGCCAAGAGTGGAGGGTAGGCAATCAGCCCCAGCATTTT. This codes for CASSQEWRVGNQPQHF. The chain is built from TRBV4-1 and TRBJ1-5; no firm D call. This CDR3 is 16 amino acids long. Germline assignment: CDR1 MGHRA and CDR2 YSYEKL. The V and J ends lost 0 bases and 2 bases respectively, with 11 bases between them.

The chain links TRBV30 to TRBJ1-2; D is ambiguous. The V gene lost 1 base and the J gene lost 14 bases, with 14 bases spanning the gap. CDR3 length: 11 residues. Germline loops: CDR1 GTSNPN, CDR2 SVGIG (reference sequence). CDR3 sequence reads: CAWSGPILKTF. The DNA for the CDR3 is TGTGCCTGGAGTGGTCCGATCCTAAAGACCTTC.

The chain uses TRBV19 and TRBJ2-7; TRBD2 agrees at 8 bases. This CDR3 region has 15 residues. Germline-derived CDR1 and CDR2 are LNHDA and SQIVND (reference sequence). Germline trimming cut 10 bases from V and 2 bases from J; bases unmatched to any gene: 13. The CDR3 coding sequence is TGTGCCACCGGACAGACGGGAGGGTATACCTACGAGCAGTACTTC. Its translation is CATGQTGGYTYEQYF. Filled out from reference TRBV19 and TRBJ2-7, the complete variable domain reads DGGITQSPKYLFRKEGQNVTLSCEQNLNHDAMYWYRQDPGQGLRLIYYSQIVNDFQKGDIAEGYSVSREKKESFPLTVTSAQKNPTAFYLCATGQTGGYTYEQYFGPGTRLTVT.

The CDR3 here is CASGSSRYEQYF. CDR3 DNA sequence: TGTGCCAGCGGGTCTAGCAGATACGAGCAGTACTTC. The gene calls are TRBV27 and TRBJ2-7; D perhaps matches TRBD2 (5 bases). Trimming pared 8 bases from V and 4 bases from J, leaving 12 bases between. This CDR3 region has 12 residues. CDR1 MNHEY and CDR2 SMNVEV come from the germline V gene (reference sequence).

The rearrangement links TRBV30 to TRBJ1-1, with 7 nucleotides matching TRBD1. There are 15 residues in the CDR3. V dropped 3 bases and J dropped 6; count of bases not matched to a gene: 13. The V gene's germline CDR1 is GTSNPN and CDR2 SVGIG (reference sequence). The CDR3 nucleotides are TGTGCCTGGAGGGACCCCCAGGGGGTTAACGCTGAAGCTTTCTTT. Residues: CAWRDPQGVNAEAFF.